Below, 7 T cell receptor beta chains from the same sample are listed, as sequenced in a study of T cell clonality in common variable immunodeficiency. Produced via immunoSEQ multiplex PCR; TCRdb's table is partial and in-frame only. The table lists about 37,000 clones, with no singletons. The sequenced sample was peripheral blood mononuclear cells. The receptor source for this set is a person aged 18 to 75 in good health.

This clone was detected ten times or more. The read is 3 residues too short to cover the CDR3 end, so that end is filled in from the germline J gene. The rearrangement uses TRBV7-2 and TRBJ2-4, with 9 bases fitting TRBD1. The length of the CDR3 is 14 residues. V lost 1 base to trimming and J lost 7 bases; unmatched junction nucleotides: 2. Germline CDR1 SGHTA, CDR2 FQGNSA. CDR3 sequence: CASSLGGQGNIQYF. Incomplete CDR3 DNA: TGTGCCAGCAGCTTAGGAGGACAGGGGAACATT.

This clone has at least ten counts. CDR3 DNA (partial): TGTGCCAGCAGCTTAGCTAGCGGGTTTGCTGACTACGAG. Protein: CASSLASGFADYE. The CDR3 reads in full as CASSLASGFADYEQYF. The chain recombines TRBV7-2 with TRBJ2-7; 7 bases align to TRBD2. The missing CDR3 end, 3 residues past where the read stops, is filled in from the germline J gene. CDR3 length equals 16 residues. In germline, CDR1 is SGHTA, CDR2 FQGNSA. The trim removed 0 bases at V and 3 bases at J, leaving 8 bases unmatched.

This clone was counted between two and nine times. The germline gene is not matched at one end of the junction; a read error may be the cause. The missing CDR3 end, 3 residues past where the read stops, is filled in from the germline J gene. The genes are TRBV5-1 and TRBJ2-5, with D maybe TRBD2 (7 bases). Germline values: CDR1 SGHRS, CDR2 YFSETQ. This CDR3 spans 15 amino acids. The CDR3 is CAGSLGGQGRETQYF. The CDR3 DNA, read in part, is TGCGCCGGCAGCTTGGGGGGGCAGGGGAGAGAGACC.

In this sample, this clone turned up many times. Read data end 3 residues before the CDR3 end; the end is taken from the germline J gene. J is TRBJ1-4 and V is TRBV7-2, with D maybe TRBD1 (5 bases). The germline V gene encodes CDR1 SGHTA and CDR2 FQGNSA. CDR3 length equals 15 residues. V lost 3 bases and J 6 bases, leaving 14 bases between the germline ends. CDR3 amino acids: CASSFGHGGDEKLFF. Incomplete CDR3 DNA: TGTGCCAGCAGCTTTGGACACGGGGGGGATGAAAAA.

Ten or more counts support this clone. The DNA ends 3 residues before the CDR3 does, and the rest of the CDR3 is filled in from the germline J gene. The chain uses TRBV13 and TRBJ2-5, with D tentatively TRBD2 (5 bases). V was pared by 5 bases and J by 4 bases, with 14 bases between. Germline lookup yields CDR1 PRHDT and CDR2 FYEKMQ (reference sequence). CDR3 length: 14 residues. CDR3 DNA (partial): TGTGCCAGCAGCCTAGCAGCGTCCGTAGAGACC. Encoded protein: CASSLAASVET. The entire CDR3 reads CASSLAASVETQYF.

This clone was recorded at least ten times. The CDR3 goes on 3 residues after the read ends, and that part is filled in from the germline J gene. The gene calls are TRBV20-1 and TRBJ2-2; 9 nucleotides match TRBD2. J gave up 10 bases and V 1 base, and 4 bases lay outside the gene matches. Germline V gene lookup returns CDR1 DFQATT and CDR2 SNEGSKA (reference sequence). The CDR3 covers 13 residues. The CDR3 loop reads CSARGVAGAELFF. CDR3 DNA (partial): TGCAGTGCTAGAGGGGTAGCGGGAGCGGAG.

This clone has a count of ten or more. The sequenced fragment ends 3 residues before the CDR3 boundary, so the rest is inferred from the germline J gene. The chain uses TRBV11-2 and TRBJ2-4, with 7 bases fitting TRBD2. CDR1 is SGHAT and CDR2 is FQNNGV in the germline V gene. The CDR3 length is 14 residues. V was pared by 0 bases and J by 9 bases, with 5 bases of the junction left unmatched. CDR3 DNA, as far as it was read: TGTGCCAGCAGCTTAGATCGAGGCGGGGGCATT. Amino acids: CASSLDRGGGI. The whole CDR3 sequence reads CASSLDRGGGIQYF.